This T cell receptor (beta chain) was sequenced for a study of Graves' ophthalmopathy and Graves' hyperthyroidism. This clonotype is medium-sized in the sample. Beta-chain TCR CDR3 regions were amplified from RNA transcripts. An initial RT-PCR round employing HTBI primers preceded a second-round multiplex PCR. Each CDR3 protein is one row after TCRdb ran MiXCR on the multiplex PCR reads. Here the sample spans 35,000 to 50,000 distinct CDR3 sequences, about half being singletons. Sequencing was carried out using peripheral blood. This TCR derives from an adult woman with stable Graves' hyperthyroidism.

The CDR3 spells CSVSTGGRELFF. The CDR3 DNA sequence: TGCAGCGTTTCGACAGGGGGCCGGGAGCTGTTTTTT. The rearrangement uses TRBV29-1 and TRBJ2-2; TRBD1 aligns across 10 bases. Germline loops: CDR1 SQVTM, CDR2 ANQGSEA. The CDR3 sequence is 12 residues long. V shed 5 bases, J shed 9 bases, and the junction held 3 bases outside the gene matches.